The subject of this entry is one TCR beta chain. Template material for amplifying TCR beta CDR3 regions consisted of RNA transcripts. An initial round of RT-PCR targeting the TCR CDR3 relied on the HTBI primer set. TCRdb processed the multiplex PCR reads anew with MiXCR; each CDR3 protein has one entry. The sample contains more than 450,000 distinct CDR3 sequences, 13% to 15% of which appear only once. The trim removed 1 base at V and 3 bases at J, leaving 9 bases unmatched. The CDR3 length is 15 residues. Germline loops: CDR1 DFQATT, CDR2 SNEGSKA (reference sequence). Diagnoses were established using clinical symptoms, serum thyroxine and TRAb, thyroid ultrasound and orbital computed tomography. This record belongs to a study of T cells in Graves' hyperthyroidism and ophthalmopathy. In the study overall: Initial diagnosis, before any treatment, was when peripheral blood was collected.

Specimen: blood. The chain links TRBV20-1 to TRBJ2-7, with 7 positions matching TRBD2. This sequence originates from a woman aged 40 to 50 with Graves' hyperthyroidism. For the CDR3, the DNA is TGCAGTGCTAGAGGGCGGGGAGGGGTCCTCTACGAGCAGTACTTC. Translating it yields CSARGRGGVLYEQYF.